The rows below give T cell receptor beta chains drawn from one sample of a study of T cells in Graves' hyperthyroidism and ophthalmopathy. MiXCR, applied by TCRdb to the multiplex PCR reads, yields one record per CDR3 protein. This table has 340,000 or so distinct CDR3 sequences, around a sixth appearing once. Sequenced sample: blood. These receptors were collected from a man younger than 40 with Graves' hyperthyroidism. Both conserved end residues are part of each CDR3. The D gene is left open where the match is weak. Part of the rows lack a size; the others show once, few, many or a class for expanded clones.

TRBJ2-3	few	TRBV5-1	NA	TGCGCCAGCAGCTTGGACGGACCCACAGATACGCAGTATTTT	CASSLDGPTDTQYF
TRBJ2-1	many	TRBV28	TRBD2	TGTGCCAGCAGTCCCCGGGGTAGCGGGAGCGGAAATGAGCAGTTCTTC	CASSPRGSGSGNEQFF
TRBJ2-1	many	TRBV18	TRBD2	TGTGCCAGCTCAGAGACTCCGGGACTAGCGGGAGCGGGGAATGAGCAGTTCTTC	CASSETPGLAGAGNEQFF
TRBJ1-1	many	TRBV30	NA	TGTGCCGGTAACAGGGCGAACACTGAAGCTTTCTTT	CAGNRANTEAFF
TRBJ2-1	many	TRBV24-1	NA	TGTGCCACCAGTATTCGGGGCAGCTCCTACAATGAGCAGTTCTTC	CATSIRGSSYNEQFF
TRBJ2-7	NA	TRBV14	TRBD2	TGTGCCAGCAGCCAAGTAGCGGGATCCCGCGAGCAGCACTTC	CASSQVAGSREQHF
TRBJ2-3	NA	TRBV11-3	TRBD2	TGTGCCAGCAGTCCACTAGCGGGCCCGACAACAGATACGCAGTATTTT	CASSPLAGPTTDTQYF
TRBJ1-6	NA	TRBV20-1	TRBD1	TGCAGTGCTAGAGACCCGGGACAGGGCATTTCACCCCTCCACTTT	CSARDPGQGISPLHF
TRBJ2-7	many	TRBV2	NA	TGTGCCAGCAGTCTAGATAGACGGAGGAACGAGCAGTACTTC	CASSLDRRRNEQYF
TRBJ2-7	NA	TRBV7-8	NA	TGTGCCAGCAGCTCAAGACGCTTAGGAGCCTACGAGCAGTACTTC	CASSSRRLGAYEQYF
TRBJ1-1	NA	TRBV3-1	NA	TGTGCCAGCAGCAACCCGGGGGGGAGCACTGAAGCTTTCTTT	CASSNPGGSTEAFF
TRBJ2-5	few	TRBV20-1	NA	TGCAGTGCTAGAGGCCCTTATCGGGAGACCCAGTACTTC	CSARGPYRETQYF
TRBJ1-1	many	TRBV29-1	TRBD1	TGCAGCGTTGATAGGGTGTCGGGGACAGGGGCGACTGAAGCTTTCTTT	CSVDRVSGTGATEAFF
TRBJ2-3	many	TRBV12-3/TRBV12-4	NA	TGTGCCAGCAGCCTCTCTTCGTACCCCCCAGATACGCAGTATTTT	CASSLSSYPPDTQYF
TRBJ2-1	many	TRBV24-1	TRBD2	TGTGCCACCAACCCCGGTGGGGGGGGAACCCATGCCGAGCAGTTCTTC	CATNPGGGGTHAEQFF
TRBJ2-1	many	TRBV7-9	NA	TGTGCCAGCAGCTTAAGATCTGAAGGCGAGCAGTTCTTC	CASSLRSEGEQFF
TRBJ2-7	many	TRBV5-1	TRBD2	TGCGCCAGCAGCTTTGCCGAAGCTAGCGGGACCTACGAGCAGTACTTC	CASSFAEASGTYEQYF
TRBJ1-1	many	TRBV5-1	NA	TGCGCCAGCAGCTTGGGACAGTCTACTGAAGCTTTCTTT	CASSLGQSTEAFF
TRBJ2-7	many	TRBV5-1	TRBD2	TGCGCCAGCAGCTCACTAGCGGGAAAATCCTACGAGCAGTACTTC	CASSSLAGKSYEQYF
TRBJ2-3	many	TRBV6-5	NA	TGTGCCAGCAGTTACTCGAAGTTAGGGGGACCCACAGATACGCAGTATTTT	CASSYSKLGGPTDTQYF
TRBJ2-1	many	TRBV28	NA	TGTGCCAGCAGCTTACAGGGAGAGGGCTACAATGAGCAGTTCTTC	CASSLQGEGYNEQFF
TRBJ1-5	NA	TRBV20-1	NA	TGCAGTGCTAGAGAGGGGGTGCGAGCGAATCGGCAGCCCCAGCATTTT	CSAREGVRANRQPQHF
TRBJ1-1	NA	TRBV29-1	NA	TGCAGCCTTGGGTCTGATATGAACACTGAAGCTTTCTTT	CSLGSDMNTEAFF
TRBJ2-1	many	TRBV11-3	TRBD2	TGTGCCAGCACCACGGGACAGGGAGGACTAGCGGGAGGGAATGAGCAGTTCTTC	CASTTGQGGLAGGNEQFF
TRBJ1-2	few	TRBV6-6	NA	TGTGCCAGCAGTTACTCTTTAAGGAAAGCTAACTATGGCTACACCTTC	CASSYSLRKANYGYTF
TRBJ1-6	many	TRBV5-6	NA	TGTGCCAGCAGTACTCAGGGCTATAATTCACCCCTCCACTTT	CASSTQGYNSPLHF
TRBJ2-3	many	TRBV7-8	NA	TGTGCCAGCAGCTCCGAGACCGGGACTGACACAGATACGCAGTATTTT	CASSSETGTDTDTQYF
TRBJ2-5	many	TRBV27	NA	TGTGCCAGCAGTCCCCAACAGGGAAGAGATACCCAGTACTTC	CASSPQQGRDTQYF
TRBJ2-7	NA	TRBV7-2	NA	TGTGCCAGCAGCCAAAACAGGGACAACGAGCAGTACTTC	CASSQNRDNEQYF
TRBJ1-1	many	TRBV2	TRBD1	TGTGCCAGCAGTGGGGACGACAGGGCCACTGAAGCTTTCTTT	CASSGDDRATEAFF
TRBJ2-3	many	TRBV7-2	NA	TGTGCCAGCAGCTTAGTGGGGGGCCTCGAGAGGCATACGCAGTATTTT	CASSLVGGLERHTQYF
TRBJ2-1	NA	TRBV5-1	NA	TGCGCCAGCCGCCGATTAGGTTCCGGGCTGGGGGATGAGCAGTTCTTC	CASRRLGSGLGDEQFF
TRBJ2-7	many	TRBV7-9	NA	TGTGCCAGCAGTCTAGGAAACTCCTACGAGCAGTACTTC	CASSLGNSYEQYF
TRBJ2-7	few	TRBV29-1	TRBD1	TGCAGCGTTGTGACAGGGAAGACCTACGAGCAGTACTTC	CSVVTGKTYEQYF
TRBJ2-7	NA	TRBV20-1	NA	TGCAGTTACCTAGGGGCAGGGAGCTCCTACGAGCAGTACTTC	CSYLGAGSSYEQYF
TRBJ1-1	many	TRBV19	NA	TGTGCCAGTAGTCATGGCAGGATGAACACTGAAGCTTTCTTT	CASSHGRMNTEAFF
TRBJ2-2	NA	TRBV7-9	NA	TGTGCCAGCAGCTTAATCGGCGGGGAGCTGTTTTTT	CASSLIGGELFF
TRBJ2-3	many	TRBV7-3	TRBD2	TGTGCCAGCAGCTTAACCGGGGGGGGCACAGATACGCAGTATTTT	CASSLTGGGTDTQYF
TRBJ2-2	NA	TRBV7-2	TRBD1	TGTGCCAGCAGCTTGGGCCCAACAGGGGTACGCGGAACCGGGGAGCTGTTTTTT	CASSLGPTGVRGTGELFF
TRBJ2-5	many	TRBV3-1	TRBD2	TGTGCCAGCAGCCGGGGGGGGAGGGGCGGACGGACCCAGTACTTC	CASSRGGRGGRTQYF
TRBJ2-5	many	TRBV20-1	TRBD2	TGCAGTGCTATTCTAGCGGGTTACCAAGAGACCCAGTACTTC	CSAILAGYQETQYF
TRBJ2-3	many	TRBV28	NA	TGTGCCAGCAGTATGGCCAGAGCAGGGGAAACAGATACGCAGTATTTT	CASSMARAGETDTQYF
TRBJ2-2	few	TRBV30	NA	TGTGCCTGGACCGGCCCCCTCACAAGCCCCAGGGCCGGGGAGCTGTTTTTT	CAWTGPLTSPRAGELFF
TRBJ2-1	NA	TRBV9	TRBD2	TGTGCCAGCAGCGGTCTAGCGGGATTCAATGAGCAGTTCTTC	CASSGLAGFNEQFF
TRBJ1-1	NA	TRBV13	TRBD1	TGTGCCAGCAGCTTGGGAGACAGGGTAGCTGAAGCTTTCTTT	CASSLGDRVAEAFF
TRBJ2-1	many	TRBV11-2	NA	TGTGCCAGCAGCTTAGATCGAGGCGGGTTAGGGAATGAGCAGTTCTTC	CASSLDRGGLGNEQFF
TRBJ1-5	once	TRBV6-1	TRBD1	TGTGCCAGCAGTCCTCCGGACAGGGGTAGTAATCAGCCCCAGCATTTT	CASSPPDRGSNQPQHF
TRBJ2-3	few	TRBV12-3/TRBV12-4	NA	TGTGCCAGCAGTTCCCAGGACTGGTTACAGTATTTT	CASSSQDWLQYF
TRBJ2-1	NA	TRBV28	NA	TGTGCCAGCAGCCCTCTGGGAGCAAGCAATGAGCAGTTCTTC	CASSPLGASNEQFF
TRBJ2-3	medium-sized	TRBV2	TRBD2	TGTGCCAGCAGGGCGGCGGGGGAGGATACGCAGTATTTT	CASRAAGEDTQYF